The 8 T cell receptor beta chains listed next were all sequenced from one sample in a study of follicular helper T cells after annual influenza vaccination. This table comes from immunoSEQ multiplex PCR, and its TCRdb copy is limited to in-frame clones, with some not included. The sample lists 25,000 to 35,000 clones, 80% to 90% occurring once. Time point noted: 2014-2015 season, pre-vaccination. The sample in question was CXCR5+ CD38- circulating T follicular helper cells from blood, obtained on the day of influenza vaccination. Subset in this sample: circulating Tfh, non-naive CD4+CXCR5+PD-1+ (ICOS+CD38+ or ICOS-CD38-). These receptors were taken from an adult who received the influenza vaccine.

This sequence joins TRBV28 and TRBJ2-3, with 13 positions matching TRBD2. V lost 4 bases, J lost 5 bases, and 6 bases stayed unmatched. This CDR3 is built from 16 residues. CDR1 is MDHEN, CDR2 SYDVKM, per germline. The CDR3 loop reads CASSSTSGREEDTQYF. In nucleotides, the CDR3 is TGTGCCAGCAGTTCTACTAGCGGGAGGGAAGAAGATACGCAGTATTTT.

This sequence joins TRBV7-9 and TRBJ1-1; D may be TRBD1 (6 bases). The germline gives CDR1 SEHNR, CDR2 FQNEAQ (reference sequence). V lost 0 bases and J lost 4, with 12 bases in between. The CDR3 has 15 residues. In DNA, the CDR3 is TGTGCCAGCAGCTTAGCGGGGGGGGGCCGCACTGAAGCTTTCTTT. It codes for CASSLAGGGRTEAFF.

This clone was seen a few times. The rearrangement joins TRBV19 to TRBJ2-1, with 9 bases identical to TRBD2. Losses at the gene ends were 2 bases for V and 10 bases for J; bases not matched to a gene: 12. In germline, CDR1 is LNHDA, CDR2 SQIVND (reference sequence). The CDR3 spans 16 residues. CDR3 residues: CASSILAVAGAGEQFF. The CDR3 nucleotides are TGTGCCAGTAGTATACTTGCGGTAGCGGGGGCGGGGGAGCAGTTCTTC.

The chain joins TRBV6-1 to TRBJ1-2, with 7 bases aligning to TRBD1. The junction had 1 base not matched to a gene; V was cut back by 1 base and J by 2 bases. The CDR3 sequence is 14 residues long. Germline V gene sequence: CDR1 MNHNS, CDR2 SASEGT. CDR3 sequence (DNA): TGTGCCAGCAGTGAAGGGGACAGAAACTATGGCTACACCTTC. It is translated as CASSEGDRNYGYTF.

V usage is TRBV6-6 and J usage is TRBJ2-5; TRBD2 is a possible D gene (5 bases). V gave up 2 bases and J gave up 5 bases, with 9 bases separating them. The CDR3 has 13 residues. CDR1 and CDR2 (germline): MNHNY, SVGAGI (reference sequence). DNA of the CDR3: TGTGCCAGCAGTTACCGGGGAAGGGAGACCCAGTACTTC. It translates to CASSYRGRETQYF.

Note on this clone: Other DNA sequences in the sample encode the same CDR3. The V gene is TRBV5-1, the J gene TRBJ2-1; D uncertain. The CDR3 totals 14 residues. Trimming cost V 1 base and J 6 bases, with 11 bases left between them. Germline CDR1 is SGHRS and CDR2 is YFSETQ. CDR3 sequence reads: CASSLNPGGNEQFF. The CDR3 DNA reads TGCGCCAGCAGCTTGAATCCAGGTGGCAATGAGCAGTTCTTC.

The genes are TRBV21-1 and TRBJ1-5. TRBV21-1 is shown as a pseudogene. The CDR3 is 19 amino acids. Here the CDR3 reads CASSKEGGAGKNSNQPQHF. DNA for the CDR3: TGTGCCAGCAGCAAAGAGGGCGGGGCCGGAAAGAATAGCAATCAGCCCCAGCATTTT.

This clone appeared a few times. The chain has TRBV7-2 and TRBJ1-2, with a weak D call TRBD1 (5 bases). Germline loops: CDR1 SGHTA, CDR2 FQGNSA. The CDR3 sequence is 12 residues long. V was shortened by 5 bases and J by 8 bases, with 12 bases between the two germline ends. Written as DNA, the CDR3 is TGTGCCAGCAGCACCAGGGATTCAGGCTACACCTTC. Translated: CASSTRDSGYTF. Full variable domain (remainder filled in from reference TRBV7-2 and TRBJ1-2): GAGVSQSPSNKVTEKGKDVELRCDPISGHTALYWYRQSLGQGLEFLIYFQGNSAPDKSGLPSDRFSAERTGGSVSTLTIQRTQQEDSAVYLCASSTRDSGYTFGSGTRLTVV.